These 8 T cell receptor beta chains originate from one sample sequenced in a study of CD4 T cells in relation to SARS-CoV-2 and coronaviruses. For these TCRs, the target antigens are not known. Method: immunoSEQ multiplex PCR; TCRdb's copy keeps in-frame clones and lacks some. The sample includes about 31,000 clones, roughly four fifths of them seen just once. The material sequenced was memory CD4+ T cells from PBMCs, cultured in vitro. The receptors were sampled from an adult with COVID-19.

V and J are TRBV5-1 and TRBJ1-1; D remains unclear. V lost 4 bases and J 7 bases, leaving 17 bases between the germline ends. The germline V gene encodes CDR1 SGHRS and CDR2 YFSETQ. This CDR3 comprises 14 residues. This CDR3 reads CASSGWGGSVEAFF. DNA for the CDR3: TGCGCCAGCAGCGGCTGGGGAGGCTCGGTTGAAGCTTTCTTT.

This clone was seen a few times. V gene TRBV28 combines with J gene TRBJ2-7, with D perhaps TRBD1 or TRBD2 (5 bases each). Trimming cost V 2 bases and J 5 bases, with 25 bases left between them. The CDR3 consists of 18 residues. Germline loops: CDR1 MDHEN, CDR2 SYDVKM. CDR3 protein: CASSLLGRDPRTVHEQYF. CDR3 DNA: TGTGCCAGCAGTTTACTTGGCCGGGACCCAAGAACTGTCCACGAGCAGTACTTC.

The J gene is TRBJ2-5, the V gene TRBV18; 7 bases agree with TRBD2. The junction had 5 bases not matched to a gene; V was cut back by 5 bases and J by 5 bases. The germline CDR1 and CDR2 sequences are KGHSH and LQKENI. This CDR3 comprises 13 residues. In nucleotides, the CDR3 is TGTGCCAGCTCATTCGCGGGAGAGGAGACCCAGTACTTC. The encoded protein is CASSFAGEETQYF. The whole variable domain, remainder taken from reference TRBV18 and TRBJ2-5, is NAGVMQNPRHLVRRRGQEARLRCSPMKGHSHVYWYRQLPEEGLKFMVYLQKENIIDESGMPKERFSAEFPKEGPSILRIQQVVRGDSAAYFCASSFAGEETQYFGPGTRLLVL.

J is TRBJ2-2 and V is TRBV28; 12 nucleotides agree with TRBD2. CDR1 and CDR2 (germline): MDHEN, SYDVKM. Germline trimming cut 1 base from V and 3 bases from J; bases unmatched to any gene: 15. The CDR3 is 21 residues long. The CDR3 nucleotides read TGTGCCAGCAGTTTATCCCCTAGCGGGAGGGCCGGTATATTGGACACCGGGGAGCTGTTTTTT. Translating gives CASSLSPSGRAGILDTGELFF.

The chain links TRBV6-5 to TRBJ1-1, with D unresolved. Trimming removed 4 bases from V and 4 bases from J, with 7 bases in between. Germline CDR1 is MNHEY and CDR2 is SVGAGI. This CDR3 comprises 12 residues. The CDR3 nucleotides are TGTGCCAGCAGTTTAGGTACCACTGAAGCTTTCTTT. Encoded protein: CASSLGTTEAFF.

The chain is built from TRBV29-1 and TRBJ2-3, with 7 bases aligning to TRBD2. The CDR3 runs 17 residues. Germline V gene lookup returns CDR1 SQVTM and CDR2 ANQGSEA. After removal of 5 bases from V and 2 bases from J, the junction contained 16 bases not matched to a gene. CDR3 protein: CSVNWREWTLPTDTQYF. For the CDR3, the DNA is TGCAGCGTTAATTGGCGGGAGTGGACCTTGCCCACAGATACGCAGTATTTT.

The chain has TRBV19 and TRBJ1-5; 9 bases fit TRBD1. The CDR3 contains 18 residues. J was trimmed by 0 bases and V by 6 bases; bases with no gene match: 12. In germline, CDR1 is LNHDA, CDR2 SQIVND (reference sequence). DNA of the CDR3: TGTGCCAGTAGCAGGACAGGGGAGGCACCGTATAGCAATCAGCCCCAGCATTTT. Translated: CASSRTGEAPYSNQPQHF.

This clone has more than one count but fewer than ten. The chain employs TRBV7-2 and TRBJ1-4, with TRBD1 matching 8 bases. The CDR3 is made up of 13 amino acids. Germline trimming cut 4 bases from V and 14 bases from J; bases unmatched to any gene: 9. CDR1 SGHTA and CDR2 FQGNSA come from the germline V gene. CDR3 DNA sequence: TGTGCCAGCAGCTCCGGGACAGGAACCCATCTGTTTTTT. This sequence encodes CASSSGTGTHLFF.